Reported below is one T cell receptor beta chain. These data are taken from a study of blood T cell repertoires in COVID-19. Study-wide context: Samples representing acute and convalescent COVID-19 were sourced from the United States, Italy and Spain. PBMCs, B-cell-depleted T cells, or T cells were the source of the cDNA or gDNA that made up the material.

The assay was immunoSEQ multiplex PCR, and TCRdb's table has in-frame clones only and misses some. The top ten hold over 1.5% of the sample, which has fewer than 250,000 clones, 88% seen once. The V and J ends lost 8 bases and 4 bases, in that order; junction bases with no gene match: 11. The CDR3 is 16 residues long. Per germline, CDR1 SGHVS and CDR2 FNYEAQ. The sample taken for sequencing was peripheral blood. The TCR sequence derives from a man between 65 and 85 years old with acute or convalescent COVID-19. The chain carries TRBV7-6 and TRBJ2-1, with 10 bases lining up with TRBD2. CDR3 DNA sequence: TGTGCCAGCCGCGAGCGGGAGGGCCGTGGGTACAATGAGCAGTTCTTC. Translating it yields CASREREGRGYNEQFF.